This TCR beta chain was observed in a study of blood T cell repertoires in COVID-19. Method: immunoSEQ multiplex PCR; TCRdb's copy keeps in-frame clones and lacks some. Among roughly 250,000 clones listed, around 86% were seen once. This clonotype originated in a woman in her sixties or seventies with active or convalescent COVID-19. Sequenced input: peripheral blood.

CDR3 protein: CASSPLVGDAGETQYF. The CDR3 bases are TGCGCCAGCAGCCCCTTAGTGGGGGACGCGGGGGAGACCCAGTACTTC. The chain employs TRBV4-1 and TRBJ2-5, with a weak D call TRBD2 (6 bases). The length of the CDR3 is 16 residues. CDR1 and CDR2 (germline): MGHRA, YSYEKL. Trimming removed 4 bases at V and 5 bases at J, with 20 bases between.